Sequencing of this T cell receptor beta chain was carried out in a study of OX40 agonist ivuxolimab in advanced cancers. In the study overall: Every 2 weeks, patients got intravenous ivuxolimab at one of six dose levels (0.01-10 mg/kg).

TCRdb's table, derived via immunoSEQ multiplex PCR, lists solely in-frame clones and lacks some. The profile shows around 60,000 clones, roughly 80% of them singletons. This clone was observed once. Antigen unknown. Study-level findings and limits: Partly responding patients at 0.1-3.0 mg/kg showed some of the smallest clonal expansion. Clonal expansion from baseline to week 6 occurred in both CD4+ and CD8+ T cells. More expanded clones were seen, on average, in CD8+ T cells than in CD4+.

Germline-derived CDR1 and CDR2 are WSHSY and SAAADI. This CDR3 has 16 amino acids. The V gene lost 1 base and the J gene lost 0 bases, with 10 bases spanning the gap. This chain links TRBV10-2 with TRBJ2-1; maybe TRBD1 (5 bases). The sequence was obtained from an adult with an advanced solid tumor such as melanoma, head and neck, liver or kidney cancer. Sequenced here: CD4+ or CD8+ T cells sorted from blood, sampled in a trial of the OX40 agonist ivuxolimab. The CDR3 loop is CASSEWGDLSYNEQFF. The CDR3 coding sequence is TGCGCCAGCAGTGAGTGGGGCGACCTCTCCTACAATGAGCAGTTCTTC.